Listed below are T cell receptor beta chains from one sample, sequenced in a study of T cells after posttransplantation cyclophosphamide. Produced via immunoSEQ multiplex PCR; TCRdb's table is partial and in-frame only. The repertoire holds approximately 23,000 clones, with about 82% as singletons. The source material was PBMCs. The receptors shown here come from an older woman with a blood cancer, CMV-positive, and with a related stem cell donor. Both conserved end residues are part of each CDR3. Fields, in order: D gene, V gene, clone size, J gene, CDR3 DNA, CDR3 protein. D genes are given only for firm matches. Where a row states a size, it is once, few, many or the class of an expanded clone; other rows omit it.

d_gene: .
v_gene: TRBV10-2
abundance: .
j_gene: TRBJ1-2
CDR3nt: TGCGCCAGCAGTGAAGGGCCAGGGGACGGAGGCTACACCTTC
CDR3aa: CASSEGPGDGGYTF

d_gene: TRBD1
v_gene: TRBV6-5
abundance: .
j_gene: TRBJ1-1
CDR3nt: TGTGCCAGCAGTTCCTGGACAGGGGGGAACACTGAAGCTTTCTTT
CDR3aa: CASSSWTGGNTEAFF

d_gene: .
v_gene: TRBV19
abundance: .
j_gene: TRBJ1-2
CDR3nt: TGTGCCAGTAGTACCCCGGGGACTAACTATGGCTACACCTTC
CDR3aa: CASSTPGTNYGYTF

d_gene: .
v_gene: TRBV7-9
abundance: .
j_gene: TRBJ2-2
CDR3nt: TGTGCCAGCAGCTATCCGGTTGGGAACACCGGGGAGCTGTTTTTT
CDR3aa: CASSYPVGNTGELFF

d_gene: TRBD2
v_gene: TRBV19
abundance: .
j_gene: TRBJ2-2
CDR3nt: TGTGCCAGTAGTGTAACCGGGACTAGCGCCGGGGAGCTGTTTTTT
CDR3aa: CASSVTGTSAGELFF

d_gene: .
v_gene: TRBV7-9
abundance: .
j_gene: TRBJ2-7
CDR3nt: TGTGCCAGCAGCTTAGAACGAGCCCGGGAGAACGAGCAGTACTTC
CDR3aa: CASSLERARENEQYF

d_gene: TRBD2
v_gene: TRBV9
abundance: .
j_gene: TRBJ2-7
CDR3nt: TGTGCCAGCAGCTCCGGGAGGGGATATGAGCAGTACTTC
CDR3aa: CASSSGRGYEQYF

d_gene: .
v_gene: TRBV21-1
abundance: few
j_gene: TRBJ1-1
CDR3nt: TGTGCCAGCAGGCCCACAGGGATGAACACTGAAGCTTTCTTT
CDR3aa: CASRPTGMNTEAFF

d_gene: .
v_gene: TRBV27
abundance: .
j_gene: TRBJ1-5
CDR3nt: TGTGCCAGCAGGGGACAAATCAATCAGCCCCAGCATTTT
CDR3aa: CASRGQINQPQHF

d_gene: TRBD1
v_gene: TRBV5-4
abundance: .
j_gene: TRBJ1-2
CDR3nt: TGTGCCAGCAGCTTACCGGGACAGGGTCCCCGAAACTATGGCTACACCTTC
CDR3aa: CASSLPGQGPRNYGYTF

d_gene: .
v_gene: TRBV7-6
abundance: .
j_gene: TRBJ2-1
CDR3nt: TGTGCCAGCAGCCCCCGACAGGATCTCTACAATGAGCAGTTCTTC
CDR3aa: CASSPRQDLYNEQFF

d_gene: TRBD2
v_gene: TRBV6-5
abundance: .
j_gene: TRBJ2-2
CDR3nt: TGTGCCAGCACCGGGGGGTGGGTAAACACCGGGGAGCTGTTTTTT
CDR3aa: CASTGGWVNTGELFF

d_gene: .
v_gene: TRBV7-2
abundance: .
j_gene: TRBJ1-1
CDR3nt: TGTGCCAGCAACCCCTGGCAGACTCCACCGGGAGGAGCTTTCTTT
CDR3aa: CASNPWQTPPGGAFF